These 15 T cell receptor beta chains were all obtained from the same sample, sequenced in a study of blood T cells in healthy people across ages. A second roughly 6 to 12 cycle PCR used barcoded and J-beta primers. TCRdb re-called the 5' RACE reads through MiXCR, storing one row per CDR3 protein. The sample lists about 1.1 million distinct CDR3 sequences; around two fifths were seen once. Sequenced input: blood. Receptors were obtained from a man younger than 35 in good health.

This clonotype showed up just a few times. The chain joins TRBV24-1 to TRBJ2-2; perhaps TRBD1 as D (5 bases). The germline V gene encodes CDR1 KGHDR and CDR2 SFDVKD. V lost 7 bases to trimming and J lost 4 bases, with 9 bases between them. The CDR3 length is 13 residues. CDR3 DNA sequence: TGTGCCACCAGAGACAGTACCACCGGGGAGCTGTTTTTT. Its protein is CATRDSTTGELFF.

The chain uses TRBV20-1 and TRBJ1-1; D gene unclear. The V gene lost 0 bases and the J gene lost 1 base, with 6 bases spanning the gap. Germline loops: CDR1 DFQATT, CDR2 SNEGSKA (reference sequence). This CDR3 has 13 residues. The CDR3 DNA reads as TGCAGTGCTAGAGAGCCCTCGAACACTGAAGCTTTCTTT. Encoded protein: CSAREPSNTEAFF.

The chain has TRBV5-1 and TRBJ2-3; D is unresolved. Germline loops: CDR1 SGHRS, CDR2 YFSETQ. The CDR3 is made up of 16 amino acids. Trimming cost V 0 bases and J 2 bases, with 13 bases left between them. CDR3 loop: CASSLGSRGLTDTQYF. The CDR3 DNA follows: TGCGCCAGCAGCTTGGGATCAAGAGGCCTCACAGATACGCAGTATTTT. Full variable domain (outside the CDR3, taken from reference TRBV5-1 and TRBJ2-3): KAGVTQTPRYLIKTRGQQVTLSCSPISGHRSVSWYQQTPGQGLQFLFEYFSETQRNKGNFPGRFSGRQFSNSRSEMNVSTLELGDSALYLCASSLGSRGLTDTQYFGPGTRLTVL.

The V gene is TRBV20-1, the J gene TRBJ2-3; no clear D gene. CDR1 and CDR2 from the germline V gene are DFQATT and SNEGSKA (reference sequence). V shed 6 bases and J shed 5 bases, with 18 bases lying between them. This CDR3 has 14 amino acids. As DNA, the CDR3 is TGCAGTGCGCAAGAAGGCAGGCCCGGAGATACGCAGTATTTT. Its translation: CSAQEGRPGDTQYF.

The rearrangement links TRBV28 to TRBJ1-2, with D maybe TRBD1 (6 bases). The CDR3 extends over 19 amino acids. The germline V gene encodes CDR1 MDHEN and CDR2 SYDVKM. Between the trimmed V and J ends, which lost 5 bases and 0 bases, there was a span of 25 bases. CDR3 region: CASSPPLQMGAGANYGYTF. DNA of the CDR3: TGTGCCAGCAGTCCTCCTCTCCAAATGGGGGCTGGGGCTAACTATGGCTACACCTTC.

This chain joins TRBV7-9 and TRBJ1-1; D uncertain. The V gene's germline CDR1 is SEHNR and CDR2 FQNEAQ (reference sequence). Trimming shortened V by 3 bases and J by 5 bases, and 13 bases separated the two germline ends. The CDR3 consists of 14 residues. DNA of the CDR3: TGTGCCAGCAGCTTGAACGATCGGGGAACTGAAGCTTTCTTT. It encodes CASSLNDRGTEAFF.

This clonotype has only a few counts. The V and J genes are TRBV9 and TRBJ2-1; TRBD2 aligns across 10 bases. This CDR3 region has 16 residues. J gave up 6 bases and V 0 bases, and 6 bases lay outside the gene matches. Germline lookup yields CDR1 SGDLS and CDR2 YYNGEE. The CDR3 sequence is CASSVAVLAGLNEQFF. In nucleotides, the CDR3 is TGTGCCAGCAGCGTAGCGGTACTAGCGGGGCTCAATGAGCAGTTCTTC.

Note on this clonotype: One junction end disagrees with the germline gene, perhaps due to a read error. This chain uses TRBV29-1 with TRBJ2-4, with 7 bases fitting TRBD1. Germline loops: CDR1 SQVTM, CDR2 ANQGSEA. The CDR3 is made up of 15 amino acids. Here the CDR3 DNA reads TGCAGCGTTGAAGGCCGACAGGGAGCCAAAGACATTCAGTACTTC. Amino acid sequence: CSVEGRQGAKDIQYF.

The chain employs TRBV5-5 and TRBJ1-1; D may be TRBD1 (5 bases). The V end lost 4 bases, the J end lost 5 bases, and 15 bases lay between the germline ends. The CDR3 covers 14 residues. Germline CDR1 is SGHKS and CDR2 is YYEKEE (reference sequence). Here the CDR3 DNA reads TGTGCCAGCAGCATTGGGGGAGGAAGAACTGAAGCTTTCTTT. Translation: CASSIGGGRTEAFF. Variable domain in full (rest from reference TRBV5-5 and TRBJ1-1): DAGVTQSPTHLIKTRGQQVTLRCSPISGHKSVSWYQQVLGQGPQFIFQYYEKEERGRGNFPDRFSARQFPNYSSELNVNALLLGDSALYLCASSIGGGRTEAFFGQGTRLTVV.

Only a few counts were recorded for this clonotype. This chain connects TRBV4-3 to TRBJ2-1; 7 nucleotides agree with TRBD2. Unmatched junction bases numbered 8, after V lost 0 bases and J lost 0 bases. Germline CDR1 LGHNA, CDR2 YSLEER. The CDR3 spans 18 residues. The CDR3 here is CASSQDSASGSSYNEQFF. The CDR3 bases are TGCGCCAGCAGCCAAGATTCGGCTAGCGGAAGCTCCTACAATGAGCAGTTCTTC.

CDR3 coding DNA: TGTGCCAGCACGAATAGCGGGAACGGCTATGAGCAGTTCTTC. This codes for CASTNSGNGYEQFF. The V and J genes are TRBV7-2 and TRBJ2-1; TRBD2 matches at 8 bases. The germline V gene encodes CDR1 SGHTA and CDR2 FQGNSA. V was pared by 7 bases and J by 8 bases, with 10 bases of the junction left unmatched. This CDR3 comprises 14 residues. The full variable domain, its missing parts supplied by reference TRBV7-2 and TRBJ2-1, is GAGVSQSPSNKVTEKGKDVELRCDPISGHTALYWYRQSLGQGLEFLIYFQGNSAPDKSGLPSDRFSAERTGGSVSTLTIQRTQQEDSAVYLCASTNSGNGYEQFFGPGTRLTVL.

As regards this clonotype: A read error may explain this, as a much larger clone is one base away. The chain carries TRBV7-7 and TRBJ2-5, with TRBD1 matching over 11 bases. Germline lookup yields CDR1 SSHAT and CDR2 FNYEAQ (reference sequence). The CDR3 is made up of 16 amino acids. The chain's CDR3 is CASSLEDRGLSNEQYF. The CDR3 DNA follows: TGTGCTAGCAGCTTAGAGGACAGGGGGCTCTCCAATGAGCAGTACTTC.

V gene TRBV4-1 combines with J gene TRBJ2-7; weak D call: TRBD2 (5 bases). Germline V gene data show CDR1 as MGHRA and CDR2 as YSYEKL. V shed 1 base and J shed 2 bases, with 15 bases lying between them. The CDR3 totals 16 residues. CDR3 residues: CASSQVWTQEAYEQYF. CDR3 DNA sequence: TGCGCCAGCAGCCAAGTTTGGACTCAAGAAGCCTACGAGCAGTACTTC.

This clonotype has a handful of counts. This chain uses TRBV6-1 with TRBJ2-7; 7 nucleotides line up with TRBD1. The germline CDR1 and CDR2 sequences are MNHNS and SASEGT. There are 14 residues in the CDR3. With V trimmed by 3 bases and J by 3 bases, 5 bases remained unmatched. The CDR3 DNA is TGTGCCAGCAGTGAGGCTGACAGGGTCTACGAGCAGTACTTC. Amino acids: CASSEADRVYEQYF.

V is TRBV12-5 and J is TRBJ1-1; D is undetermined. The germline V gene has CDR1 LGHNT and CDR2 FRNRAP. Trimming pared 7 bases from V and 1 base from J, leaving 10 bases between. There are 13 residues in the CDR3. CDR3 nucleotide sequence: TGTGCTAGTGCGATAAAGAGGAACACTGAAGCTTTCTTT. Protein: CASAIKRNTEAFF. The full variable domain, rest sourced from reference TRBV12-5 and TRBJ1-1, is DARVTQTPRHKVTEMGQEVTMRCQPILGHNTVFWYRQTMMQGLELLAYFRNRAPLDDSGMPKDRFSAEMPDATLATLKIQPSEPRDSAVYFCASAIKRNTEAFFGQGTRLTVV.